What follows are 6 T cell receptor beta chains derived from one specimen sequenced in a study of cytomegalovirus exposure and HLA in healthy donors. Researchers ran the PCR with 60 Vbeta and 13 Jbeta primers. Measured with immunoSEQ multiplex PCR; TCRdb has only the in-frame clones, and not every one. Here the sample spans some 240,000 clones, about 90% being singletons. Sequencing was done on a sample of PBMCs. These receptors were collected from a girl aged 2 to 9 in good health and CMV-seronegative.

The gene calls are TRBV9 and TRBJ2-2; no clear D gene. V was shortened by 0 bases and J by 4 bases, with 7 bases between the two germline ends. The CDR3 totals 14 residues. Looked up from germline, CDR1 is SGDLS and CDR2 is YYNGEE. The CDR3 reads CASSVGQSTGELFF. CDR3 DNA sequence: TGTGCCAGCAGCGTAGGGCAGTCCACCGGGGAGCTGTTTTTT. The entire variable domain, with the rest obtained from reference TRBV9 and TRBJ2-2, is as follows: DSGVTQTPKHLITATGQRVTLRCSPRSGDLSVYWYQQSLDQGLQFLIQYYNGEERAKGNILERFSAQQFPDLHSELNLSSLELGDSALYFCASSVGQSTGELFFGEGSRLTVL.

The V gene is TRBV7-8, the J gene TRBJ2-3; 9 positions match TRBD1. CDR1 is SGHVS, CDR2 FQNEAQ, per germline. CDR3 length: 14 amino acids. Trimming at V came to 3 bases and at J to 5 bases, leaving 3 bases not matched to a gene. The CDR3, as DNA: TGTGCCAGCAGCTTCCCGACAGGGGGAGATACGCAGTATTTT. It specifies CASSFPTGGDTQYF.

The CDR3 region has the DNA TGTGCCAGCACCGGGGACATCAACACTGAAGCTTTCTTT. Amino acid sequence: CASTGDINTEAFF. The chain recombines TRBV27 with TRBJ1-1; maybe TRBD1 (6 bases). The germline V and J ends were trimmed by 7 bases and 2 bases, with 11 bases remaining between them. The germline CDR1 and CDR2 sequences are MNHEY and SMNVEV (reference sequence). The length of the CDR3 is 13 residues.

The J gene is TRBJ1-3, the V gene TRBV5-4; 10 nucleotides agree with TRBD1. Germline loops: CDR1 SGHNT, CDR2 YYREEE (reference sequence). The CDR3 contains 20 residues. V was pared by 3 bases and J by 0 bases, with 15 bases of the junction left unmatched. CDR3 in DNA: TGTGCCAGCAGCTCAGACTCCGCGACGACAGGGGGCCGCTCTGGAAACACCATATATTTT. The encoded protein is CASSSDSATTGGRSGNTIYF.

Concerning this clone itself: A read error may account for a junction end that differs from germline. The chain couples TRBV5-1 to TRBJ2-7; 9 nucleotides match TRBD1. The CDR3 extends over 14 amino acids. Germline assignment: CDR1 SGHRS and CDR2 YFSETQ. The CDR3 sequence is CASGSPGTGISPLF. The CDR3, as DNA: TGCGCCAGCGGCTCCCCCGGGACAGGGATTAGCCCCCTATTC.

The CDR3 region is CASSEHRGRSYGYTF. As DNA, the CDR3 is TGCGCCAGCAGTGAACACAGGGGGCGCTCCTATGGCTACACCTTC. The rearrangement uses TRBV10-2 and TRBJ1-2, with 9 positions matching TRBD1. CDR1 WSHSY and CDR2 SAAADI come from the germline V gene. The CDR3 has 15 amino acids. V shed 3 bases and J 4 bases; nucleotides not matched to a gene: 6.